These 26 T cell receptor beta chains came from one sample sequenced in a study of CD4 T cells in relation to SARS-CoV-2 and coronaviruses. No cognate antigen is known for these TCRs. Only in-frame clones appear in the TCRdb table, and some are missing; sequencing was by immunoSEQ multiplex PCR. This sample yields just over 35,000 clones, of which 77% are seen a single time; about a fifth belongs to the top ten. Sequencing was performed on memory CD4+ T cells from PBMCs, cultured in vitro. The receptors stem from an adult with COVID-19.

The chain couples TRBV5-4 to TRBJ1-1; D uncertain. This CDR3 contains 13 residues. The germline CDR1 and CDR2 sequences are SGHNT and YYREEE (reference sequence). The V end was cut by 2 bases, the J end by 8 bases, with 13 bases between. CDR3 loop: CASSFAPREEAFF. CDR3 in DNA: TGTGCCAGCAGCTTCGCCCCACGGGAAGAAGCTTTCTTT.

The chain combines TRBV2 with TRBJ1-2; D is possibly TRBD1 (6 bases). CDR3 length: 13 amino acids. Trimming took 8 bases from V and 5 from J, leaving 15 bases between them. CDR1 and CDR2 from the germline V gene are SNHLY and FYNNEI. As DNA, the CDR3 is TGTGCCAGCGTACTACAGGGAGGGTATGGCTACACCTTC. Encoded protein: CASVLQGGYGYTF.

The V call is TRBV5-8, the J call TRBJ2-3, with D hard to call. Germline V gene lookup returns CDR1 SGHTS and CDR2 YDEGEE. The V end lost 1 base, the J end lost 2 bases, and 8 bases lay between the germline ends. The CDR3 totals 14 residues. In DNA, the CDR3 is TGTGCCAGCAGCTTGTCGTACACCACAGATACGCAGTATTTT. Its protein is CASSLSYTTDTQYF.

This clone was picked up a small number of times. The J gene is TRBJ2-2, the V gene TRBV25-1, with unresolved D. The CDR3 is made up of 13 amino acids. Deletions cut 7 bases from V and 7 bases from J, with 13 bases between. Germline CDR1 is MGHDK and CDR2 is SYGVNS. This CDR3 reads CASKSDFVGELFF. In DNA, the CDR3 is TGTGCCAGCAAATCCGACTTTGTCGGGGAGCTGTTTTTT. The variable domain in full, with the rest retrieved from reference TRBV25-1 and TRBJ2-2, is EADIYQTPRYLVIGTGKKITLECSQTMGHDKMYWYQQDPGMELHLIHYSYGVNSTEKGDLSSESTVSRIRTEHFPLTLESARPSHTSQYLCASKSDFVGELFFGEGSRLTVL.

The V call is TRBV20-1, the J call TRBJ1-2; D might be TRBD1 (5 bases). Per the germline V gene, CDR1 is DFQATT and CDR2 is SNEGSKA (reference sequence). This CDR3 contains 14 residues. V lost 3 bases to trimming and J lost 7 bases, with 18 bases between them. The CDR3 coding sequence is TGCAGTGCTAGTTTCGCAGGGCGGCTTGCTGGCTACACCTTC. This gives the protein CSASFAGRLAGYTF.

The rearrangement joins TRBV5-4 to TRBJ2-3; a possible D gene is TRBD1 (5 bases). V was shortened by 2 bases and J by 8 bases, with 12 bases between the two germline ends. The CDR3 is 13 residues long. Germline values: CDR1 SGHNT, CDR2 YYREEE (reference sequence). DNA for the CDR3: TGTGCCAGCAGCTTCGACAGTGGTGGTACGCAGTATTTT. Translated, it gives CASSFDSGGTQYF.

The J gene is TRBJ2-1, the V gene TRBV5-8; possibly TRBD1 for D (5 bases). Deletions cut 2 bases from V and 4 bases from J, with 13 bases between. Germline V lookup: CDR1 SGHTS, CDR2 YDEGEE. This CDR3 is built from 15 residues. CDR3 amino acids: CASSLTGAAYNEQFF. In nucleotides, the CDR3 is TGTGCCAGCAGCTTAACAGGAGCAGCTTACAATGAGCAGTTCTTC.

J is TRBJ2-7 and V is TRBV3-1 (or the pseudogene TRBV3-2); 7 bases are shared with TRBD1. The length of the CDR3 is 12 residues. Per the germline V gene, CDR1 is LGHDT and CDR2 is YNNKEL (reference sequence). V was pared by 6 bases and J by 6 bases, with 5 bases of the junction left unmatched. The CDR3, as DNA: TGTGCCAGCAGAGTCTCAGGGGGCGAGCAGTACTTC. It yields the protein CASRVSGGEQYF.

The CDR3 sequence: CASSEYLGSSYNEQFF. The CDR3 coding sequence is TGTGCCAGCAGTGAATATTTAGGGAGCTCCTACAATGAGCAGTTCTTC. J is TRBJ2-1 and V is TRBV2; a possible D gene is TRBD2 (5 bases). The ends were cut back, 2 bases at V and 0 bases at J, with 11 bases in the middle. This CDR3 has 16 residues. The germline CDR1 and CDR2 sequences are SNHLY and FYNNEI. Filled out from reference TRBV2 and TRBJ2-1, the complete variable domain reads EPEVTQTPSHQVTQMGQEVILRCVPISNHLYFYWYRQILGQKVEFLVSFYNNEISEKSEIFDDQFSVERPDGSNFTLKIRSTKLEDSAMYFCASSEYLGSSYNEQFFGPGTRLTVL.

This chain joins TRBV7-9 and TRBJ2-1; D is possibly TRBD2 (6 bases). Germline lookup yields CDR1 SEHNR and CDR2 FQNEAQ (reference sequence). CDR3 length: 15 amino acids. Trimming took off 10 bases at V and 7 bases at J, with 23 bases between the two ends. This CDR3 reads CATISSVSRGNEQFF. The CDR3 DNA reads as TGTGCCACAATTTCTAGCGTCTCCCGGGGTAATGAGCAGTTCTTC.

V gene TRBV4-2 combines with J gene TRBJ2-1; the match to TRBD1 covers 8 bases. V was pared by 0 bases and J by 7 bases, with 11 bases of the junction left unmatched. This CDR3 contains 17 residues. Germline CDR1 LGHNA, CDR2 YNFKEQ. The CDR3 nucleotides read TGTGCCAGCAGCCAAGAGTTGCAGGGGGCCTCTCAGAATGAGCAGTTCTTC. Its translation is CASSQELQGASQNEQFF.

V usage is TRBV5-1 and J usage is TRBJ2-7, with D uncertain. CDR3 length: 14 residues. From germline, CDR1 is SGHRS and CDR2 YFSETQ. Trimming cost V 3 bases and J 1 base, with 11 bases left between them. CDR3 residues: CASSSPDGSYEQYF. As DNA, the CDR3 is TGCGCCAGCAGCTCGCCGGACGGTTCCTACGAGCAGTACTTC.

The chain carries TRBV10-3 and TRBJ2-2; D may be TRBD1 or TRBD2 (5 bases each). CDR3 length: 13 residues. Trimming took 10 bases from V and 1 from J, leaving 10 bases between them. Germline V gives CDR1 ENHRY, CDR2 SYGVKD. CDR3 nucleotide sequence: TGTGCCAAAGGGACGGAGAACACCGGGGAGCTGTTTTTT. It encodes CAKGTENTGELFF.

V gene TRBV30 combines with J gene TRBJ2-7; tentatively, D is TRBD1 (5 bases). This CDR3 comprises 16 residues. Deletions cut 5 bases from V and 0 bases from J, with 20 bases between. Germline loops: CDR1 GTSNPN, CDR2 SVGIG (reference sequence). CDR3 nucleotide sequence: TGTGCCTGGGACAACAGGTTCCACGTAAACTCCTACGAGCAGTACTTC. Encoded protein: CAWDNRFHVNSYEQYF.

This clone was seen only a few times. This chain uses TRBV7-9 with TRBJ2-1; D possibly corresponds to TRBD2 (6 bases). Germline V gene sequence: CDR1 SEHNR, CDR2 FQNEAQ (reference sequence). Between the trimmed V and J ends, which lost 0 bases and 4 bases, there was a span of 7 bases. There are 14 residues in the CDR3. The CDR3 here is CASSLAGGYNEQFF. DNA for the CDR3: TGTGCCAGCAGCTTAGCGGGAGGATACAATGAGCAGTTCTTC.

This sequence joins TRBV10-3 and TRBJ1-5, with 10 positions matching TRBD1. V shed 6 bases and J 3 bases; nucleotides not matched to a gene: 2. The CDR3 sequence is 14 residues long. CDR1 is ENHRY and CDR2 is SYGVKD in the germline V gene. The CDR3 loop is CAISGTGDNQPQHF. CDR3 nucleotide sequence: TGTGCCATCAGCGGGACAGGGGACAATCAGCCCCAGCATTTT.

This clone is a singleton in its sample. V and J are TRBV3-1 (or the pseudogene TRBV3-2) and TRBJ2-2, with 7 bases that match TRBD2. V gave up 4 bases and J gave up 6 bases; unmatched junction bases: 11. Germline CDR1 LGHDT, CDR2 YNNKEL (reference sequence). The CDR3 is 16 amino acids. The chain's CDR3 is CASSLSWGRASGELFF. The CDR3 DNA reads TGTGCCAGCAGCCTGTCCTGGGGGAGGGCCTCCGGGGAGCTGTTTTTT.

The CDR3 spells CASSTLVNTEAFF. CDR3 nucleotide sequence: TGTGCCAGTAGTACTCTGGTGAACACTGAAGCTTTCTTT. The chain employs TRBV19 and TRBJ1-1; D call uncertain. Germline V lookup: CDR1 LNHDA, CDR2 SQIVND (reference sequence). Trimming stripped 4 bases from V and 0 bases from J, with 6 bases between. CDR3 length: 13 amino acids.

This clone was detected a few times. The J gene is TRBJ1-2, the V gene TRBV18; 9 positions agree with TRBD1. This CDR3 is 16 amino acids long. Germline trimming cut 2 bases from V and 4 bases from J; bases unmatched to any gene: 8. Germline V lookup: CDR1 KGHSH, CDR2 LQKENI. The CDR3 region has the DNA TGTGCCAGCTCACCAACTCCCGGGACAGGGATCTATGGCTACACCTTC. Protein sequence: CASSPTPGTGIYGYTF. The full variable domain, completed using reference TRBV18 and TRBJ1-2, is NAGVMQNPRHLVRRRGQEARLRCSPMKGHSHVYWYRQLPEEGLKFMVYLQKENIIDESGMPKERFSAEFPKEGPSILRIQQVVRGDSAAYFCASSPTPGTGIYGYTFGSGTRLTVV.

This clone was observed a handful of times. V gene TRBV9 combines with J gene TRBJ2-1; TRBD2 matches at 11 bases. Germline CDR1 and CDR2: SGDLS and YYNGEE. V was pared by 4 bases and J by 7 bases, with 13 bases of the junction left unmatched. This CDR3 has 17 amino acids. CDR3: CASSPRVAGGKTNEQFF. In DNA form, the CDR3 reads TGTGCCAGCAGCCCCCGGGTAGCGGGAGGGAAGACTAATGAGCAGTTCTTC.

The J gene is TRBJ2-3, the V gene TRBV4-1; the match to TRBD2 covers 9 bases. Looked up from germline, CDR1 is MGHRA and CDR2 is YSYEKL. V shed 5 bases, J shed 2 bases, and the junction held 8 bases outside the gene matches. This CDR3 spans 16 amino acids. CDR3 bases: TGCGCCAGCAGCGAGCGGCTAGCGGGGCCCACAGATACGCAGTATTTT. Translating gives CASSERLAGPTDTQYF.

This chain uses TRBV3-1 (or the pseudogene TRBV3-2) with TRBJ2-1; D not resolved. The CDR3 is made up of 12 amino acids. V lost 4 bases and J 7 bases, leaving 8 bases between the germline ends. In germline, CDR1 is LGHDT, CDR2 YNNKEL (reference sequence). The DNA of the CDR3 is TGTGCCAGCAGCCGGATATCAAATGAGCAGTTCTTC. It specifies CASSRISNEQFF.

The chain employs TRBV5-1 and TRBJ2-3, with D tentatively TRBD2 (6 bases). The CDR3 runs 15 residues. From germline, CDR1 is SGHRS and CDR2 YFSETQ. V lost 2 bases and J lost 9, with 19 bases in between. The CDR3 sequence: CASSLWTHRDWTQYF. In nucleotides, the CDR3 is TGCGCCAGCAGCTTATGGACTCACCGGGACTGGACGCAGTATTTT.

This clone showed up just a few times. This chain uses TRBV5-1 with TRBJ2-1; perhaps TRBD1 as D (6 bases). V was cut by 0 bases and J by 9 bases, with 19 bases left in between. This CDR3 contains 16 residues. Germline lookup yields CDR1 SGHRS and CDR2 YFSETQ. The CDR3 DNA reads as TGCGCCAGCAGCTTGGATCCCGGACAGTCTAAGGGTGAGCAGTTCTTC. Translation: CASSLDPGQSKGEQFF.

The chain uses TRBV27 and TRBJ2-3, with a tentative D call TRBD2 (5 bases). The length of the CDR3 is 14 residues. V gave up 8 bases and J gave up 0 bases, with 12 bases separating them. CDR1 is MNHEY and CDR2 is SMNVEV in the germline V gene (reference sequence). DNA for the CDR3: TGTGCCAGCGGGGAGCAACTTAGCACAGATACGCAGTATTTT. Its protein is CASGEQLSTDTQYF.

The chain has TRBV7-3 and TRBJ2-2, with a possible D match to TRBD2 (7 bases). Germline V gives CDR1 SGHTA, CDR2 FQGTGA. V was shortened by 2 bases and J by 5 bases, with 12 bases between the two germline ends. The CDR3 has 15 residues. The CDR3 loop reads CASSLGGGGTGELFF. Written as DNA, the CDR3 is TGTGCCAGCAGCTTAGGGGGAGGGGGAACCGGGGAGCTGTTTTTT.